One and the same sample provided the 9 T cell receptor beta chains below, sequenced in a study of blood T cells in healthy people across ages. Next came a second PCR, run for about 7 to 12 cycles, which used a sample-barcoded 5' primer along with a J-beta primer mix. TCRdb redid the calling of the 5' RACE reads with MiXCR, one entry per CDR3 protein. The sample has 850,000 to 1,100,000 distinct CDR3 sequences; more than 30% are singletons. The sample taken for sequencing was blood. The origin of the receptors is a young man in good health.

The J gene is TRBJ1-1, the V gene TRBV11-2; D not certain. The CDR3 length is 14 residues. V dropped 5 bases and J dropped 3 bases, with 13 bases sitting between them. Per germline, CDR1 SGHAT and CDR2 FQNNGV. CDR3 sequence: CASSRGRRHTEAFF. CDR3 in DNA: TGTGCCAGCAGCCGTGGACGTAGGCACACTGAAGCTTTCTTT. The entire variable domain, with the rest obtained from reference TRBV11-2 and TRBJ1-1, is as follows: EAGVAQSPRYKIIEKRQSVAFWCNPISGHATLYWYQQILGQGPKLLIQFQNNGVVDDSQLPKDRFSAERLKGVDSTLKIQPAKLEDSAVYLCASSRGRRHTEAFFGQGTRLTVV.

V usage is TRBV7-9 and J usage is TRBJ2-3; 11 bases fit TRBD2. CDR3 length: 17 residues. Germline trimming cut 5 bases from V and 3 bases from J; bases unmatched to any gene: 10. Germline assignment: CDR1 SEHNR and CDR2 FQNEAQ (reference sequence). In nucleotides, the CDR3 is TGTGCCAGCAGCCCCTTCCCGGGACTAGCGGAGACAGATACGCAGTATTTT. This codes for CASSPFPGLAETDTQYF.

The gene calls are TRBV7-2 and TRBJ1-2, with 7 positions matching TRBD1. Germline CDR1 and CDR2: SGHTA and FQGNSA. V shed 3 bases, J shed 7 bases, and the junction held 11 bases outside the gene matches. The CDR3 has 15 amino acids. The CDR3 region is CASSLRQGGSSGYTF. DNA for the CDR3: TGTGCCAGCAGCTTGCGACAGGGTGGAAGCTCTGGCTACACCTTC.

This chain connects TRBV19 to TRBJ2-2; unclear D gene. Deletions cut 8 bases from V and 6 bases from J, with 7 bases between. There are 11 residues in the CDR3. Germline V gives CDR1 LNHDA, CDR2 SQIVND (reference sequence). The CDR3 DNA sequence: TGTGCCAGTCGAGGTGCCGGGGAGCTGTTTTTT. Protein: CASRGAGELFF.

The DNA of the CDR3 is TGTGCCAGCAGGACAGGGAGGGGAAGCAATCAGCCCCAGCATTTT. This codes for CASRTGRGSNQPQHF. J is TRBJ1-5 and V is TRBV6-6, with TRBD1 matching over 7 bases. V dropped 6 bases and J dropped 1; count of bases not matched to a gene: 6. Germline V lookup: CDR1 MNHNY, CDR2 SVGAGI (reference sequence). The CDR3 runs to 15 residues.

This chain uses TRBV12-3 or TRBV12-4 with TRBJ2-3; D is ambiguous. The CDR3 loop spans 16 amino acids. V shed 1 base and J shed 2 bases, with 13 bases lying between them. CDR3 in amino acids: CASSLVVGQPTDTQYF. In DNA form, the CDR3 reads TGTGCCAGCAGTTTAGTAGTTGGGCAGCCCACAGATACGCAGTATTTT.

This chain connects TRBV7-9 to TRBJ2-3; 8 nucleotides agree with TRBD2. The CDR3 has 16 residues. With 1 base clipped from V and 2 bases from J, the junction kept 5 bases outside the gene matches. From germline, CDR1 is SEHNR and CDR2 FQNEAQ (reference sequence). The CDR3 DNA is TGTGCCAGCAGCTTAGGTCCAGCGGGGGCCACAGATACGCAGTATTTT. It translates to CASSLGPAGATDTQYF.

This clonotype appeared a few times. V usage is TRBV15 and J usage is TRBJ1-1; a possible D gene is TRBD1 (6 bases). Trimming took off 5 bases at V and 4 bases at J, with 20 bases between the two ends. The germline gives CDR1 LNHNV, CDR2 YYDKDF (reference sequence). This CDR3 comprises 16 residues. CDR3 coding DNA: TGTGCCACCAGCGGGGCCATCTTACAGGGCGGCACTGAAGCTTTCTTT. This gives the protein CATSGAILQGGTEAFF.

The rearrangement links TRBV6-5 to TRBJ1-1; D is ambiguous. Germline CDR1 is MNHEY and CDR2 is SVGAGI. Trimming shortened V by 10 bases and J by 0 bases, and 12 bases separated the two germline ends. This CDR3 has 13 residues. The CDR3 region has the DNA TGTGCCACCAAGGGTAACATGAACACTGAAGCTTTCTTT. Protein product: CATKGNMNTEAFF.